Here is one TCR beta chain with its context. Its antigen remains unidentified. Each patient's relapse followed autologous stem cell transplantation, and brentuximab vedotin exposure varied. This entry comes from a study of PD-1 blockade in classical Hodgkin lymphoma. Using immunoSEQ multiplex PCR, the repertoire was profiled, and TCRdb retains in-frame clones only, with some absent. The sample has approximately 60,000 clones; 88% are singletons. Study conclusions and caveats: The authors have not defined what causes the repertoire differences, possibly disease activity or prior therapy. Compared with baseline, CD4+ but not CD8+ TCR diversity had risen significantly by C4D1. Complete responders possessed baseline diversity comparable to newly diagnosed patients.

J lost 1 base, V lost 6 bases, and 0 bases had no gene match. There are 13 residues in the CDR3. Germline CDR1 WSHSY, CDR2 SAAADI. V is TRBV10-2 and J is TRBJ2-5; 9 bases map to TRBD1. Here the sequenced sample was peripheral blood mononuclear cells (PBMCs), taken at baseline. This clonotype was sampled from a human donor with classical Hodgkin lymphoma. CDR3 loop: CASRGQGQETQYF. The CDR3 coding sequence is TGCGCCAGCAGGGGACAGGGCCAAGAGACCCAGTACTTC.